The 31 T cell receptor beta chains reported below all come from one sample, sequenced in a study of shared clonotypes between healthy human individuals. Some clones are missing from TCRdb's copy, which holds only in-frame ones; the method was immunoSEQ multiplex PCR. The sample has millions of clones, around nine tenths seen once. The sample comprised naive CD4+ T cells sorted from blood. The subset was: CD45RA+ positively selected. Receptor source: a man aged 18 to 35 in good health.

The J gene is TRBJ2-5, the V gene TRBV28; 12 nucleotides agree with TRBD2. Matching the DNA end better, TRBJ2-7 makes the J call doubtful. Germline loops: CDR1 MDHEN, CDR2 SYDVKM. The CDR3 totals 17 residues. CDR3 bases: TGTGCCAGCAGTCCATGGACTAGCGGGGTCAAGTCCTACGAGCAGTACTTC. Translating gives CASSPWTSGVKSYEQYF.

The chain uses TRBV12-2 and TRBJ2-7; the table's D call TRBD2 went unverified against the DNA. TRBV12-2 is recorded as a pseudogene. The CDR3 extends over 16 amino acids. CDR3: CASRLGGLAGGVEQYF. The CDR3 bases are TGTGCAAGTCGCCTAGGAGGGCTAGCGGGAGGCGTCGAGCAGTACTTC.

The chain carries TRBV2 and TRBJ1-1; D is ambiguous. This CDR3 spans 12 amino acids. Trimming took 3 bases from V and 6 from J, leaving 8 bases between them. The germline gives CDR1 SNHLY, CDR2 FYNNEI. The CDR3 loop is CASSEISPEAFF. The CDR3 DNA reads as TGTGCCAGCAGTGAGATCTCACCTGAAGCTTTCTTT.

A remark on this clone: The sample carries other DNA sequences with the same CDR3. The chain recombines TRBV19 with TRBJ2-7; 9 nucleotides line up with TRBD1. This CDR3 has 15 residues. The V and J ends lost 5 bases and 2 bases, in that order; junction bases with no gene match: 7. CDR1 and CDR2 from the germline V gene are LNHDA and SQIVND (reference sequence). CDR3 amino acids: CASSSPGQGTYEQYF. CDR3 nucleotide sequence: TGTGCCAGTAGTTCCCCGGGACAGGGAACCTACGAGCAGTACTTC.

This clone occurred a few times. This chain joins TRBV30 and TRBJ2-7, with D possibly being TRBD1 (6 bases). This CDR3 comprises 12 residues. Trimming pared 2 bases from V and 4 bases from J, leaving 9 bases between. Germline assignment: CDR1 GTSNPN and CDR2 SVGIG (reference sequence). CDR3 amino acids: CAWSPQGYEQYF. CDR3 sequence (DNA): TGTGCCTGGAGTCCACAGGGATACGAGCAGTACTTC.

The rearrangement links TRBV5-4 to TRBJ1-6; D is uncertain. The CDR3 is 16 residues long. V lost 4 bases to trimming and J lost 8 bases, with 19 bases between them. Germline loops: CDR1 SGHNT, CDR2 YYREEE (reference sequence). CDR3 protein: CASSDRHGNGYSPLHF. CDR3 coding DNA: TGTGCCAGCAGCGATAGACACGGGAACGGGTATTCACCCCTCCACTTT.

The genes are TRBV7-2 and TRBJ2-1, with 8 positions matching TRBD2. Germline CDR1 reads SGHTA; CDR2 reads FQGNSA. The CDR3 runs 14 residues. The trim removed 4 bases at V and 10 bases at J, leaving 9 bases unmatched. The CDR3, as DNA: TGTGCCAGCAGCTCAACGGGAGCGGGAGTAGAGCAGTTCTTC. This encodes CASSSTGAGVEQFF. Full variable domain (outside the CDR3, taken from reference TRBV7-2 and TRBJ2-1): GAGVSQSPSNKVTEKGKDVELRCDPISGHTALYWYRQSLGQGLEFLIYFQGNSAPDKSGLPSDRFSAERTGGSVSTLTIQRTQQEDSAVYLCASSSTGAGVEQFFGPGTRLTVL.

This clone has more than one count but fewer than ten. The CDR3, as DNA: TGTGCCTGGAGTGCACAGGCGAATTCACCCCTCCACTTT. It specifies CAWSAQANSPLHF. This chain uses TRBV30 with TRBJ1-6; tentatively, D is TRBD1 (5 bases). Germline values: CDR1 GTSNPN, CDR2 SVGIG (reference sequence). Trimming stripped 1 base from V and 7 bases from J, with 8 bases between. The CDR3 is 13 amino acids.

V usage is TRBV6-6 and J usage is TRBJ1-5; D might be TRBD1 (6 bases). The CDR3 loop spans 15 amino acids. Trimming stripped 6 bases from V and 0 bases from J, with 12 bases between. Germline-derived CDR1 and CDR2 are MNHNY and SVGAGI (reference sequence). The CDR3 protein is CASRDRDISNQPQHF. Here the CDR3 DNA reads TGTGCCAGCAGAGACCGGGACATTAGCAATCAGCCCCAGCATTTT.

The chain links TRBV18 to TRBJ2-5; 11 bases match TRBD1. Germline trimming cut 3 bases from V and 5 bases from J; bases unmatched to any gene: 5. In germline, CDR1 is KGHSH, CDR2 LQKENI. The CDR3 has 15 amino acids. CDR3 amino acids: CASSPRTGGMETQYF. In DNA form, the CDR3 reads TGTGCCAGCTCACCGAGGACAGGGGGCATGGAGACCCAGTACTTC.

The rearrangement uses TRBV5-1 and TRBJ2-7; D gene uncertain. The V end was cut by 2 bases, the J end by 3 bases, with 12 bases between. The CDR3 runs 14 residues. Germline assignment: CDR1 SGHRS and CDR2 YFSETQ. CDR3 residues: CASSLTGRNYEQYF. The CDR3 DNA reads TGCGCCAGCAGCTTAACCGGACGGAACTACGAGCAGTACTTC.

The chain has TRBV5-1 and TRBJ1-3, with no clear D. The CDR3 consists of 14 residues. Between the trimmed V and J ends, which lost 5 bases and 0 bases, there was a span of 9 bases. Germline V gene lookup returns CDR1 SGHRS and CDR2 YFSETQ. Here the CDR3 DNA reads TGCGCCAGCAGGGTGGGCAGCTCTGGAAACACCATATATTTT. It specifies CASRVGSSGNTIYF.

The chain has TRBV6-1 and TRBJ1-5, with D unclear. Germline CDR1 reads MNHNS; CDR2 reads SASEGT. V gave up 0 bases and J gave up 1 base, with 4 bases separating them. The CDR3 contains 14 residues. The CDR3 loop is CASSEAISNQPQHF. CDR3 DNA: TGTGCCAGCAGTGAAGCGATCAGCAATCAGCCCCAGCATTTT.

CDR3 residues: CASSFQIAEAFF. For the CDR3, the DNA is TGTGCCAGCAGTTTTCAGATTGCTGAAGCTTTCTTT. The chain couples TRBV28 to TRBJ1-1; D remains unclear. The germline gives CDR1 MDHEN, CDR2 SYDVKM. The V end was cut by 3 bases, the J end by 6 bases, with 8 bases between. The CDR3 runs 12 residues.

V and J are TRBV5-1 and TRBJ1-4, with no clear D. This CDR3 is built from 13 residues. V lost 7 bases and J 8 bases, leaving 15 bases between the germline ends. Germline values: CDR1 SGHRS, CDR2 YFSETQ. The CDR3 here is CASSTGAPEKLFF. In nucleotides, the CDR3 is TGCGCCAGCTCTACGGGAGCTCCAGAAAAACTGTTTTTT.

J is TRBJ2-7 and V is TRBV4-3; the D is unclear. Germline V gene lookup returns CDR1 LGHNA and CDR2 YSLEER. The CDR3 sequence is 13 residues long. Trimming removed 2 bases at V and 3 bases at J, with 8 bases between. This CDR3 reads CASSQRSGYEQYF. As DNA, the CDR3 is TGCGCCAGCAGCCAAAGGTCCGGCTACGAGCAGTACTTC.

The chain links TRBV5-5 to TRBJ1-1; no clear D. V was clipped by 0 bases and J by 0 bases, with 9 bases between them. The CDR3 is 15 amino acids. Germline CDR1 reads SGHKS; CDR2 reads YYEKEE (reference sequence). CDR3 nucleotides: TGTGCCAGCAGCTTGGAACGGGAAGTGAACACTGAAGCTTTCTTT. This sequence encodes CASSLEREVNTEAFF.

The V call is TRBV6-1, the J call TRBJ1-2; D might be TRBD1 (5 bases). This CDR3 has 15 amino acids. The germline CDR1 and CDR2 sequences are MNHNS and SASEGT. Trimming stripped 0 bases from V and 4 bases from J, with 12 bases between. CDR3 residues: CASSEAITGGYGYTF. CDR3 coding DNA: TGTGCCAGCAGTGAAGCGATAACAGGTGGCTATGGCTACACCTTC.

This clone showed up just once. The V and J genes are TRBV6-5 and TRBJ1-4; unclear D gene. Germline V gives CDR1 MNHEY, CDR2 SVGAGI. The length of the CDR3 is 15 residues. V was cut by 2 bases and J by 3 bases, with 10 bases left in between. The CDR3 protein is CASSYREGSNEKLFF. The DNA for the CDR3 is TGTGCCAGCAGTTACCGTGAAGGGTCTAATGAAAAACTGTTTTTT.

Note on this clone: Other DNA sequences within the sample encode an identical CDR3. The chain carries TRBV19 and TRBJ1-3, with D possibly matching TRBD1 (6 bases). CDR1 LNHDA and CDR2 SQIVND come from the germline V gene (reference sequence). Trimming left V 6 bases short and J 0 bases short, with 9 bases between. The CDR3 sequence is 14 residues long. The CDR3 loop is CASRDSSSGNTIYF. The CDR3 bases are TGTGCCAGTAGGGACAGCAGCTCTGGAAACACCATATATTTT. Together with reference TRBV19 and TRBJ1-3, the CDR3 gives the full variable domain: DGGITQSPKYLFRKEGQNVTLSCEQNLNHDAMYWYRQDPGQGLRLIYYSQIVNDFQKGDIAEGYSVSREKKESFPLTVTSAQKNPTAFYLCASRDSSSGNTIYFGEGSWLTVV.

CDR3 sequence (DNA): TGTGCCTGGAGTTCGACCCGGGACAGTCAAGAGACCCAGTACTTC. Translation: CAWSSTRDSQETQYF. The chain has TRBV30 and TRBJ2-5, with 7 bases that match TRBD1. The germline CDR1 and CDR2 sequences are GTSNPN and SVGIG (reference sequence). This CDR3 contains 15 residues. Trimming at V came to 2 bases and at J to 2 bases, leaving 8 bases not matched to a gene. Looking up the rest from reference TRBV30 and TRBJ2-5 gives the full variable domain: SQTIHQWPATLVQPVGSPLSLECTVEGTSNPNLYWYRQAAGRGLQLLFYSVGIGQISSEVPQNLSASRPQDRQFILSSKKLLLSDSGFYLCAWSSTRDSQETQYFGPGTRLLVL.

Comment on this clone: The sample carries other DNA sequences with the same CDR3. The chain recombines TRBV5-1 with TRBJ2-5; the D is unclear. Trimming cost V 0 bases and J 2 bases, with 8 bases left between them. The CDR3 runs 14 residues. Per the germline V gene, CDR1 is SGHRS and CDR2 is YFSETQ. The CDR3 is CASSLGASQETQYF. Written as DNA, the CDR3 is TGCGCCAGCAGCTTGGGCGCCTCACAAGAGACCCAGTACTTC. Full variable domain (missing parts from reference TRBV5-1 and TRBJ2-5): KAGVTQTPRYLIKTRGQQVTLSCSPISGHRSVSWYQQTPGQGLQFLFEYFSETQRNKGNFPGRFSGRQFSNSRSEMNVSTLELGDSALYLCASSLGASQETQYFGPGTRLLVL.

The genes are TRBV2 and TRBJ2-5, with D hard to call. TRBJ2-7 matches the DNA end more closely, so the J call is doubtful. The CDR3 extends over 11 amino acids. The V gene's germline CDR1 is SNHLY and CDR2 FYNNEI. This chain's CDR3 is CARGDAYEQYF. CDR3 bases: TGTGCCAGGGGTGATGCCTACGAGCAGTACTTC.

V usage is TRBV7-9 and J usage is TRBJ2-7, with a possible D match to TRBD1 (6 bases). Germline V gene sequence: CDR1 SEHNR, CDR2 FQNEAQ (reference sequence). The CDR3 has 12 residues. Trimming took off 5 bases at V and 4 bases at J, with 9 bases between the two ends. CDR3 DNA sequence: TGTGCCAGCAGCGTAACAGGGTACGAGCAGTACTTC. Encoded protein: CASSVTGYEQYF.

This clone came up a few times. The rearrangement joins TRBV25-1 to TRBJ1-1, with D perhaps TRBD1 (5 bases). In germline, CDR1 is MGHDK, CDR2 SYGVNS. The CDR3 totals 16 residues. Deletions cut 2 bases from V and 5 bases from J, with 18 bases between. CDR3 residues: CASSELAAPSGTEAFF. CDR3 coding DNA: TGTGCCAGCAGTGAACTAGCCGCGCCTTCAGGGACTGAAGCTTTCTTT.

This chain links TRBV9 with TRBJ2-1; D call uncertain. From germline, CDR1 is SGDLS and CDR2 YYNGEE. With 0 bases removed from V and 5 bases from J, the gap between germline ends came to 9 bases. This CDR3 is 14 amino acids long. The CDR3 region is CASSVARANNEQFF. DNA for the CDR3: TGTGCCAGCAGCGTAGCAAGGGCTAACAATGAGCAGTTCTTC.

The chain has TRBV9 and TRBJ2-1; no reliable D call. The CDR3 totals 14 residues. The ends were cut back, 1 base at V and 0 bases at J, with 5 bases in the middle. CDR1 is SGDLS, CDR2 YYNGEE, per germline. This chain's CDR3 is CASSVSPSYNEQFF. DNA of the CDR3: TGTGCCAGCAGCGTAAGTCCCTCCTACAATGAGCAGTTCTTC.

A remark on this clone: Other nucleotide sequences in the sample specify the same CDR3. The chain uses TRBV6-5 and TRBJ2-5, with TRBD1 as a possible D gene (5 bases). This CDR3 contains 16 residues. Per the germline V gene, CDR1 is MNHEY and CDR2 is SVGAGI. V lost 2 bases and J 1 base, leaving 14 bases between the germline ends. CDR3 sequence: CASSYGGTGAQETQYF. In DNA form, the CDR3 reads TGTGCCAGCAGTTACGGCGGTACAGGAGCCCAAGAGACCCAGTACTTC.

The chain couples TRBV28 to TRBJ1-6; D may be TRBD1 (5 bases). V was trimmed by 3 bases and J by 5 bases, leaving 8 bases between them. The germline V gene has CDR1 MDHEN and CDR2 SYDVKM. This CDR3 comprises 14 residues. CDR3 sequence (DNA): TGTGCCAGCAGTTTTTGGGGGAATAATTCACCCCTCCACTTT. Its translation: CASSFWGNNSPLHF.

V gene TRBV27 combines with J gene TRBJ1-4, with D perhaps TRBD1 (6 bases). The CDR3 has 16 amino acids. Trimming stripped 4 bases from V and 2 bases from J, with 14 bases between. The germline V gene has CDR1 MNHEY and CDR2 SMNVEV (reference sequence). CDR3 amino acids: CASSSRTGITNEKLFF. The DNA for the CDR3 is TGTGCCAGCAGTTCCCGTACAGGGATCACTAATGAAAAACTGTTTTTT.

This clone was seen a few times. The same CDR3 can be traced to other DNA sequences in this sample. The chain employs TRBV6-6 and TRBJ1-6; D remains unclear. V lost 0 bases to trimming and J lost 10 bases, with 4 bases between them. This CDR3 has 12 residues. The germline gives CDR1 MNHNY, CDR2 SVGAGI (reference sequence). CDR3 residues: CASSYSGSPLHF. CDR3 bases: TGTGCCAGCAGTTACTCAGGGTCACCCCTCCACTTT.